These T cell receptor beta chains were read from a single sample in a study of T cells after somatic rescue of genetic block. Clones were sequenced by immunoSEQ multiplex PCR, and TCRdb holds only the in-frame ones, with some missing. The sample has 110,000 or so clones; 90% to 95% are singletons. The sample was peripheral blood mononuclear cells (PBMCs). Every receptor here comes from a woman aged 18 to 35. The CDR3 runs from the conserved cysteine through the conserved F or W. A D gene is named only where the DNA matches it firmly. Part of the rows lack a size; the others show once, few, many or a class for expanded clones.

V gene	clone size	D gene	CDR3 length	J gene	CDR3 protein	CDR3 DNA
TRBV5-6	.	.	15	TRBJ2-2	CASSLRVVGTGELFF	TGTGCCAGCAGCTTGCGGGTCGTAGGGACCGGGGAGCTGTTTTTT
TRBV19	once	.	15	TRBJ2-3	CASSRGTASADTQYF	TGTGCCAGTAGCCGGGGGACTGCATCGGCAGATACGCAGTATTTT
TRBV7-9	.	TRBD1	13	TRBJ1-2	CASSLTGGEVDTF	TGTGCCAGCAGCTTAACAGGGGGCGAGGTTGACACCTTC
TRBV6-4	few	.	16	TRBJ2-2	CASSEGAGVSTGELFF	TGTGCCAGCAGTGAAGGGGCAGGGGTCAGCACCGGGGAGCTGTTTTTT
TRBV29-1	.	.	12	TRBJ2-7	CSVTLSSYEQYF	TGCAGCGTTACCTTGAGCTCCTACGAGCAGTACTTC
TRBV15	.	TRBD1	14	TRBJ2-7	CATSSQGQGAEQYF	TGTGCCACCAGCTCCCAAGGACAGGGGGCCGAGCAGTACTTC
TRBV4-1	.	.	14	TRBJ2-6	CASSRDSGANVLTF	TGCGCCAGCAGCAGGGACTCTGGGGCCAACGTCCTGACTTTC
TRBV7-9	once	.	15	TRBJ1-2	CASSSMAGYNYGYTF	TGTGCCAGCAGTTCCATGGCAGGATACAACTATGGCTACACCTTC
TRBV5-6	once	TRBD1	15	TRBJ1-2	CASSLLGQGKGGYTF	TGTGCCAGCAGCTTGCTTGGACAGGGGAAGGGTGGCTACACCTTC
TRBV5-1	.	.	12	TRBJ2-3	CASSLSMNTQYF	TGCGCCAGCAGCTTGAGTATGAATACGCAGTATTTT
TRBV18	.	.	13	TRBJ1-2	CASSPQQGDGYTF	TGTGCCAGCTCACCACAACAGGGTGATGGCTACACCTTC
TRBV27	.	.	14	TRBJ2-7	CASSDRDASYEQYF	TGTGCCAGCAGTGACCGGGACGCCTCCTACGAGCAGTACTTC
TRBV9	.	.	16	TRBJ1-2	CASSVVGKGYKNGYTF	TGTGCCAGCAGCGTAGTTGGGAAGGGGTATAAGAATGGCTACACCTTC
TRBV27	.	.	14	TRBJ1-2	CASSLEGPRHRPFF	TGTGCCAGCAGTTTAGAAGGGCCGAGACACCGACCTTTCTTC